The 30 T cell receptor beta chains presented below share a single source sample, sequenced in a study of cytomegalovirus exposure and HLA in healthy donors. The data were produced by immunoSEQ multiplex PCR, yet TCRdb's version contains in-frame clones alone and is incomplete. This table has around 69,000 clones, over 90% appearing once. The material sequenced was PBMCs. The receptors come from a woman between 18 and 29 years old in good health and CMV-seropositive.

The V call is TRBV7-9, the J call TRBJ2-3; 14 nucleotides line up with TRBD2. Germline V gene data show CDR1 as SEHNR and CDR2 as FQNEAQ (reference sequence). Unmatched junction bases numbered 9, after V lost 2 bases and J lost 2 bases. The CDR3 contains 19 residues. CDR3 region: CASSLLTRTSGRTTDTQYF. The CDR3 DNA sequence: TGTGCCAGCAGCTTACTAACCCGGACTAGCGGGAGGACCACAGATACGCAGTATTTT.

CDR3 residues: CASSATSGSLDTQYF. The CDR3 DNA reads as TGTGCCAGCAGTGCGACTAGCGGGAGCCTAGATACGCAGTATTTT. The chain has TRBV6-4 and TRBJ2-3, with 12 bases matching TRBD2. There are 15 residues in the CDR3. Unmatched junction bases numbered 4, after V lost 4 bases and J lost 5 bases. CDR1 and CDR2 from the germline V gene are MRHNA and SNTAGT.

V and J are TRBV9 and TRBJ2-7, with 7 bases aligning to TRBD2. The CDR3 consists of 14 residues. J was trimmed by 1 base and V by 3 bases; bases with no gene match: 4. Per the germline V gene, CDR1 is SGDLS and CDR2 is YYNGEE. The CDR3 loop reads CASSEGGNSYEQYF. The CDR3 DNA follows: TGTGCCAGCAGCGAGGGAGGGAATTCCTACGAGCAGTACTTC.

The V call is TRBV28, the J call TRBJ2-2; D is undetermined. This CDR3 region has 15 residues. From germline, CDR1 is MDHEN and CDR2 SYDVKM. Trimming pared 3 bases from V and 6 bases from J, leaving 14 bases between. The CDR3 DNA sequence: TGTGCCAGCAGTTTCGGTTTGTCCCAGGCCGGGGAGCTGTTTTTT. Protein: CASSFGLSQAGELFF.

This chain uses TRBV19 with TRBJ2-1; D may be TRBD2 (6 bases). CDR1 is LNHDA, CDR2 SQIVND, per germline (reference sequence). The V gene lost 7 bases and the J gene lost 7 bases, with 20 bases spanning the gap. This CDR3 region has 15 residues. The CDR3 is CASTPAGPVGNEQFF. The CDR3 DNA reads as TGTGCCAGTACCCCGGCGGGGCCCGTTGGGAATGAGCAGTTCTTC. Filled out from reference TRBV19 and TRBJ2-1, the complete variable domain reads DGGITQSPKYLFRKEGQNVTLSCEQNLNHDAMYWYRQDPGQGLRLIYYSQIVNDFQKGDIAEGYSVSREKKESFPLTVTSAQKNPTAFYLCASTPAGPVGNEQFFGPGTRLTVL.

The V and J genes are TRBV14 and TRBJ2-2; 9 bases line up with TRBD2. The CDR3 contains 13 residues. CDR1 and CDR2 (germline): SGHDN, FVKESK. The V and J ends lost 5 bases and 8 bases, in that order; junction bases with no gene match: 3. The CDR3 coding sequence is TGTGCCAGCAGCATTCTAGCGGGAGGGGAGCTGTTTTTT. Its translation: CASSILAGGELFF. The variable domain in full, completed from reference TRBV14 and TRBJ2-2, reads EAGVTQFPSHSVIEKGQTVTLRCDPISGHDNLYWYRRVMGKEIKFLLHFVKESKQDESGMPNNRFLAERTGGTYSTLKVQPAELEDSGVYFCASSILAGGELFFGEGSRLTVL.

The rearrangement links TRBV19 to TRBJ2-7, with 7 bases aligning to TRBD1. The CDR3 is made up of 13 amino acids. Germline loops: CDR1 LNHDA, CDR2 SQIVND (reference sequence). V lost 5 bases and J lost 6; bases outside the gene matches: 7. The DNA for the CDR3 is TGTGCCAGTAGTCATGACAGGGAGTCCGAGCAGTACTTC. Its protein is CASSHDRESEQYF.

The chain is built from TRBV11-3 and TRBJ2-7; 7 nucleotides align to TRBD1. CDR1 SGHNT and CDR2 YENEEA come from the germline V gene. After removal of 3 bases from V and 2 bases from J, the junction contained 1 base not matched to a gene. This CDR3 comprises 13 residues. CDR3 sequence reads: CASSFGTAYEQYF. In DNA form, the CDR3 reads TGTGCCAGCAGCTTCGGGACAGCCTACGAGCAGTACTTC.

V and J are TRBV9 and TRBJ2-3; 12 bases match TRBD2. The germline CDR1 and CDR2 sequences are SGDLS and YYNGEE. This CDR3 comprises 16 residues. The V and J ends lost 3 bases and 2 bases, in that order; junction bases with no gene match: 4. CDR3 nucleotides: TGTGCCAGCAGCGCACTAGCGGGAGGCCTCACAGATACGCAGTATTTT. This sequence encodes CASSALAGGLTDTQYF.

The chain joins TRBV27 to TRBJ1-1, with 12 bases lining up with TRBD1. The CDR3 sequence is 16 residues long. The J segment lost 0 bases and the V segment lost 5 bases, leaving 4 bases of the junction unmatched. The germline gives CDR1 MNHEY, CDR2 SMNVEV (reference sequence). This CDR3 reads CASSPGTGGMNTEAFF. The DNA of the CDR3 is TGTGCCAGCAGTCCCGGGACAGGGGGCATGAACACTGAAGCTTTCTTT.

The chain links TRBV9 to TRBJ2-3; 7 bases are a match to TRBD2. CDR1 SGDLS and CDR2 YYNGEE come from the germline V gene. The CDR3 has 14 residues. V dropped 7 bases and J dropped 0; count of bases not matched to a gene: 5. CDR3 in amino acids: CASGTITSTDTQYF. The CDR3 DNA follows: TGTGCCAGCGGGACTATAACTAGCACAGATACGCAGTATTTT.

The chain carries TRBV19 and TRBJ1-1; D might be TRBD1 (5 bases). This CDR3 has 15 amino acids. Trimming cost V 5 bases and J 1 base, with 14 bases left between them. The germline CDR1 and CDR2 sequences are LNHDA and SQIVND (reference sequence). CDR3: CASSPPGTANTEAFF. As DNA, the CDR3 is TGTGCCAGTAGTCCTCCCGGGACTGCGAACACTGAAGCTTTCTTT.

This chain joins TRBV7-2 and TRBJ2-7; 9 bases agree with TRBD2. Per the germline V gene, CDR1 is SGHTA and CDR2 is FQGNSA. The CDR3 consists of 15 residues. The junction had 10 bases not matched to a gene; V was cut back by 4 bases and J by 6 bases. CDR3 in amino acids: CASSSTGTSLTEQYF. DNA of the CDR3: TGTGCCAGCAGCTCTACCGGGACTAGCCTTACCGAGCAGTACTTC.

For the CDR3, the DNA is TGTGCCAGCAGGGACAGGGGGAAAGAGACCCAGTACTTC. It yields the protein CASRDRGKETQYF. The genes are TRBV28 and TRBJ2-5, with 10 bases lining up with TRBD1. The CDR3 is 13 residues long. Germline V gene lookup returns CDR1 MDHEN and CDR2 SYDVKM. Trimming took 6 bases from V and 3 from J; bases not matched to a gene: 1.

This chain joins TRBV5-6 and TRBJ2-1; TRBD2 aligns across 8 bases. The CDR3 sequence is 16 residues long. The V gene's germline CDR1 is SGHDT and CDR2 YYEEEE. V was clipped by 4 bases and J by 7 bases; unmatched bases: 13. This CDR3 is CASSPVEAGGQNEQFF. Written as DNA, the CDR3 is TGTGCCAGCAGCCCGGTGGAGGCGGGAGGACAAAATGAGCAGTTCTTC.

The chain recombines TRBV29-1 with TRBJ2-1; D is possibly TRBD2 (6 bases). The CDR3 has 16 amino acids. V lost 5 bases to trimming and J lost 4 bases, with 21 bases between them. The germline V gene has CDR1 SQVTM and CDR2 ANQGSEA. The chain's CDR3 is CSVTKGLAEAYNEQFF. The CDR3 region has the DNA TGCAGCGTTACAAAGGGGTTAGCGGAAGCTTACAATGAGCAGTTCTTC.

The V gene is TRBV6-1, the J gene TRBJ2-7, with D unclear. The CDR3 totals 11 residues. Germline V gene data show CDR1 as MNHNS and CDR2 as SASEGT. The ends were cut back, 4 bases at V and 3 bases at J, with 4 bases in the middle. The DNA of the CDR3 is TGTGCCAGCAGTGCCGGCTACGAGCAGTACTTC. As protein: CASSAGYEQYF.

The chain links TRBV9 to TRBJ2-5, with D maybe TRBD1 (5 bases). Germline CDR1 is SGDLS and CDR2 is YYNGEE. Trimming took off 2 bases at V and 4 bases at J, with 18 bases between the two ends. This CDR3 has 16 residues. CDR3 nucleotides: TGTGCCAGCAGCGTCTCTGGGGCTTTGACGGGAGAGACCCAGTACTTC. Translation: CASSVSGALTGETQYF.

The genes are TRBV6-5 and TRBJ2-5; 12 nucleotides agree with TRBD2. CDR1 MNHEY and CDR2 SVGAGI come from the germline V gene. The V segment lost 5 bases and the J segment 11 bases; nucleotides outside the gene matches: 12. The CDR3 is 15 residues long. In DNA form, the CDR3 reads TGTGCCAGCAGTCCCCTAGCGGGAGGGCCGCAAGAGCAGTACTTC. Translated, it gives CASSPLAGGPQEQYF.

The chain recombines TRBV6-5 with TRBJ1-2; D call uncertain. Trimming took off 7 bases at V and 4 bases at J, with 10 bases between the two ends. This CDR3 comprises 12 residues. Germline V gene data show CDR1 as MNHEY and CDR2 as SVGAGI. Here the CDR3 reads CASTGIPYGYTF. CDR3 nucleotide sequence: TGTGCCAGCACCGGGATCCCCTATGGCTACACCTTC.

The chain couples TRBV7-8 to TRBJ2-1, with a possible D match to TRBD1 (6 bases). CDR3 length: 14 residues. The germline gives CDR1 SGHVS, CDR2 FQNEAQ. V lost 5 bases and J lost 9, with 17 bases in between. DNA of the CDR3: TGTGCCAGCAGCGTAACTTCAGGGGTTGGTGAGCAGTTCTTC. It specifies CASSVTSGVGEQFF.

The V and J genes are TRBV12-5 and TRBJ2-7; weak D call: TRBD1 (6 bases). The CDR3 length is 15 residues. Germline lookup yields CDR1 LGHNT and CDR2 FRNRAP. The ends were cut back, 0 bases at V and 2 bases at J, with 11 bases in the middle. The CDR3 DNA reads as TGTGCTAGTGGTTTGGTTCTGGGGGCCCCCTACGAGCAGTACTTC. It encodes CASGLVLGAPYEQYF.

V and J are TRBV5-8 and TRBJ2-6; 8 positions agree with TRBD1. The germline gives CDR1 SGHTS, CDR2 YDEGEE. This CDR3 region has 17 residues. The V and J ends lost 7 bases and 0 bases, in that order; junction bases with no gene match: 9. The CDR3 region has the DNA TGTGCCAGCGGGCGGACAGACAGGGGCTCTGGGGCCAACGTCCTGACTTTC. Protein sequence: CASGRTDRGSGANVLTF.

This chain links TRBV7-9 with TRBJ2-7; 10 positions match TRBD2. The J segment lost 6 bases and the V segment lost 2 bases, leaving 4 bases of the junction unmatched. Per the germline V gene, CDR1 is SEHNR and CDR2 is FQNEAQ (reference sequence). The CDR3 runs to 14 residues. The CDR3 DNA follows: TGTGCCAGCAGCTTAATCGCTAGCGGGAGCGAGCAGTACTTC. Encoded protein: CASSLIASGSEQYF.

The V and J genes are TRBV19 and TRBJ2-2; D perhaps matches TRBD1 (6 bases). The CDR3 is made up of 14 amino acids. CDR1 and CDR2 (germline): LNHDA, SQIVND (reference sequence). Trimming stripped 10 bases from V and 4 bases from J, with 16 bases between. The CDR3 DNA reads TGTGCCACCAAGGGGGACGGTTTCACCGGGGAGCTGTTTTTT. This translates into CATKGDGFTGELFF.

The chain combines TRBV19 with TRBJ1-2; weak D call: TRBD1 (5 bases). Germline CDR1 and CDR2: LNHDA and SQIVND (reference sequence). Trimming removed 3 bases from V and 8 bases from J, with 19 bases in between. CDR3 length equals 15 residues. The chain's CDR3 is CASSIGGDPISGYTF. The CDR3 DNA reads TGTGCCAGTAGTATCGGGGGGGACCCTATTTCCGGCTACACCTTC.

The chain uses TRBV9 and TRBJ2-1; D is possibly TRBD1 (6 bases). This CDR3 spans 13 amino acids. The germline V and J ends were trimmed by 4 bases and 7 bases, with 12 bases remaining between them. CDR1 and CDR2 (germline): SGDLS, YYNGEE. The CDR3 region has the DNA TGTGCCAGCAGCCCAGGGGCTAGGAATGAGCAGTTCTTC. It is translated as CASSPGARNEQFF.

The chain carries TRBV4-2 and TRBJ2-1; 10 bases line up with TRBD2. The J segment lost 2 bases and the V segment lost 0 bases, leaving 7 bases of the junction unmatched. This CDR3 region has 18 residues. The germline gives CDR1 LGHNA, CDR2 YNFKEQ. The CDR3: CASSQDWASGSAYNEQFF. CDR3 DNA sequence: TGTGCCAGCAGCCAAGATTGGGCTAGCGGGAGTGCCTACAATGAGCAGTTCTTC.

This clone was detected only once. The chain recombines TRBV15 with TRBJ2-5; 11 bases agree with TRBD1. The CDR3 consists of 15 residues. Germline CDR1 and CDR2: LNHNV and YYDKDF (reference sequence). With V trimmed by 10 bases and J by 3 bases, 10 bases remained unmatched. In DNA form, the CDR3 reads TGTGCCAGCCGGACAGGGGGCTCGGCGGAAGAGACCCAGTACTTC. It is translated as CASRTGGSAEETQYF.

As regards this clone: The germline gene is not matched at one end of the junction; a read error may be the cause. This chain uses TRBV5-1 with TRBJ2-5, with 7 bases aligning to TRBD1. This CDR3 has 15 residues. Per germline, CDR1 SGHRS and CDR2 YFSETQ. The CDR3 loop reads CASSPGGVRTGDDDF. In DNA, the CDR3 is TGCGCCAGCAGCCCGGGTGGGGTAAGAACAGGGGATGATGACTTC.